This T cell receptor beta chain was sequenced during a study of monozygotic twins with inflammatory bowel disease. The CDR3 extends over 13 amino acids. The germline V gene has CDR1 SGHNT and CDR2 YYREEE (reference sequence). Study observations and caveats: Twins with IBD had fewer clonotypes in common with others than healthy twins, particularly during disease activity.

TCRdb reprocessed the 5' RACE reads; each CDR3 protein has one entry and no DNA is given. The table for this sample gives some 130,000 distinct CDR3 sequences. Concerning this clonotype itself: What it binds is unknown.

This rearrangement joins TRBV5-4 to TRBJ1-2; TCRdb gives TRBD1 as the D gene, but with no DNA this cannot be confirmed. The sequenced sample consisted of blood. The receptor was derived from a human donor with ulcerative colitis or Crohn's disease, or a healthy co-twin of an affected twin (not recorded which). CDR3 amino acids: CASSLQPGYGYTF.